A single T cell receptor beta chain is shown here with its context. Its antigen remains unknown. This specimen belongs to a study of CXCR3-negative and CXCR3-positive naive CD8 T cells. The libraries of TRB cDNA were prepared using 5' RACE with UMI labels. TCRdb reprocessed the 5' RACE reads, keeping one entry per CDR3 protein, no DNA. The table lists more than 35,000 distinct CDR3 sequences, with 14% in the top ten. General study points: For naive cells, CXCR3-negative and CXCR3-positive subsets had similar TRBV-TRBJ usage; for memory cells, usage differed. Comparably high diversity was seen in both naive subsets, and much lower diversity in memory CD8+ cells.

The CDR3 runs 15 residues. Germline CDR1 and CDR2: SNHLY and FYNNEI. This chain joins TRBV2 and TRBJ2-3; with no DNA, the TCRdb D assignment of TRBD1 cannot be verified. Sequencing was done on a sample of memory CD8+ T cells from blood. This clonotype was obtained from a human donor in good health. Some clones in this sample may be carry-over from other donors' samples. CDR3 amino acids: CASRSDRGRTDTQYF.